This T cell receptor beta chain was found in a study of early T cells in non-severe SARS-CoV-2 infection. Study-wide background: Sequencing of bulk RNA from unsorted whole blood was done, without chain pairing.

Trimming removed 1 base from V and 8 bases from J, with 9 bases in between. Germline loops: CDR1 SGHDN, CDR2 FVKESK. This CDR3 contains 13 residues. Unique molecular identifiers (one per individual cDNA molecule) were attached. TCRdb called the 5' RACE reads again in MiXCR, with one record for every CDR3 protein. The table has tens of thousands of distinct CDR3 sequences, roughly 5.2% seen once; the top ten hold about 21%. This clonotype was detected many times. The receptor was derived from an adult who was a healthcare worker with PCR-confirmed SARS-CoV-2 infection or an uninfected control (not recorded which). The genes are TRBV14 and TRBJ2-1; D not certain. Sequencing was carried out using whole blood. CDR3 loop: CASSQVFWYEQFF. The CDR3 nucleotides read TGTGCCAGCAGCCAAGTCTTTTGGTATGAGCAGTTCTTC.